These T cell receptor beta chains were read from a single sample in a study of cytomegalovirus exposure and HLA in healthy donors. Clones were read by immunoSEQ multiplex PCR, and TCRdb kept only the in-frame ones, dropping some. The sample lists about 110,000 clones, over 75% occurring once. Sample: PBMCs. The source is a woman aged 25 to 45 in good health and CMV-seropositive. Each CDR3 is given with its conserved first and last residue. The D gene is left open where the match is weak. Size is stated for part of the rows, as once, few or many counts, or as a class when the clone is expanded.

clone_size j_call v_call d_call cdr3_aa cdr3_nt
once TRBJ2-1 TRBV5-6 TRBD2 CASSGLGLAGSYNEQFF TGTGCCAGCAGCGGACTGGGACTAGCGGGCTCCTACAATGAGCAGTTCTTC
few TRBJ1-5 TRBV18 - CASSPSGMSQHF TGTGCCAGCTCACCCAGCGGAATGTCCCAGCATTTT
few TRBJ1-1 TRBV5-4 - CASSLRGRTEAFF TGTGCCAGCAGCTTGAGGGGTAGAACTGAAGCTTTCTTT
- TRBJ1-4 TRBV5-1 - CASSLGQYENEKLFF TGCGCCAGCAGCTTGGGACAGTACGAGAATGAAAAACTGTTTTTT
- TRBJ2-3 TRBV4-2 TRBD2 CASSQGDYDGTDTQYF TGTGCCAGCAGCCAAGGGGACTACGACGGCACAGATACGCAGTATTTT
- TRBJ2-7 TRBV28 - CASSTGNEQYF TGTGCCAGCAGTACAGGTAACGAGCAGTACTTC
- TRBJ1-5 TRBV7-9 - CASSLHRQYNQPQHF TGTGCCAGCAGCTTACACCGACAGTACAATCAGCCCCAGCATTTT
- TRBJ2-5 TRBV9 - CASSVATGETQYF TGTGCCAGCAGCGTAGCTACGGGTGAGACCCAGTACTTC
- TRBJ2-4 TRBV11-2 TRBD2 CASSFSGTAKNIQYF TGTGCCAGCAGCTTCAGCGGGACAGCCAAAAACATTCAGTACTTC
- TRBJ1-2 TRBV18 TRBD1 CASSPTGEYGYTF TGTGCCAGCTCACCGACAGGGGAGTATGGCTACACCTTC
- TRBJ2-7 TRBV5-6 - CASSLGQRYEQYF TGTGCCAGCAGCTTGGGACAGAGATACGAGCAGTACTTC
few TRBJ1-2 TRBV11-2 TRBD1 CASSSRSQGAQNGYTF TGTGCCAGCAGCTCGCGTTCACAGGGGGCCCAGAATGGCTACACCTTC
- TRBJ1-1 TRBV25-1 - CASRRTSNTEAFF TGTGCCAGCAGAAGGACATCCAACACTGAAGCTTTCTTT
- TRBJ2-1 TRBV5-1 TRBD1 CASSRQGADPYNEQFF TGCGCCAGCAGCAGACAGGGGGCGGATCCCTACAATGAGCAGTTCTTC
few TRBJ1-6 TRBV7-8 TRBD1 CASSSKRNRGANSPLHF TGTGCCAGCAGCTCGAAGAGGAACAGGGGAGCGAATTCACCCCTCCACTTT
- TRBJ2-7 TRBV11-2 - CASSLSAFSSYEQYF TGTGCCAGCAGCTTAAGTGCCTTTAGCTCCTACGAGCAGTACTTC
- TRBJ2-7 TRBV6-5 TRBD1 CASSSGTGKYEQYF TGTGCCAGCAGCTCCGGGACAGGGAAATACGAGCAGTACTTC
- TRBJ1-1 TRBV5-6 TRBD1 CASSLVGQGTRTEAFF TGTGCCAGCAGCTTGGTGGGACAGGGGACTCGCACTGAAGCTTTCTTT
- TRBJ2-3 TRBV5-1 TRBD2 CASSLGATSGTDTQYF TGCGCCAGCAGCTTGGGTGCGACTAGCGGCACAGATACGCAGTATTTT
once TRBJ2-1 TRBV7-3 TRBD2 CASSPQGLAGGEQFF TGTGCCAGCAGCCCGCAGGGACTAGCGGGGGGAGAGCAGTTCTTC
- TRBJ2-3 TRBV6-1 - CASSARRDLSTDTQYF TGTGCCAGCAGTGCCCGCCGGGACTTAAGCACAGATACGCAGTATTTT
- TRBJ2-3 TRBV11-3 TRBD2 CASSDTTSGDTQYF TGTGCCAGCAGCGATACGACTAGCGGTGATACGCAGTATTTT
- TRBJ1-5 TRBV6-1 - CASRRGGLNQPQHF TGTGCCAGCCGTCGGGGGGGCCTCAATCAGCCCCAGCATTTT
- TRBJ2-7 TRBV4-3 TRBD1 CASSQVAKFGETGISYEQYF TGCGCCAGCAGCCAAGTTGCCAAGTTCGGGGAGACAGGGATCTCCTACGAGCAGTACTTC
- TRBJ1-1 TRBV6-5 - CASRGAGRDTEAFF TGTGCCAGCAGGGGGGCAGGCAGGGACACTGAAGCTTTCTTT
- TRBJ1-1 TRBV6-1 - CASRTALNTEAFF TGTGCCAGCAGGACAGCCCTGAACACTGAAGCTTTCTTT
once TRBJ2-3 TRBV5-1 - CASSVRDITDTQYF TGCGCCAGCAGCGTCCGGGACATCACAGATACGCAGTATTTT
few TRBJ2-7 TRBV7-9 TRBD2 CASSSGTSGNYEQYF TGTGCCAGCAGCTCCGGGACTAGCGGAAACTACGAGCAGTACTTC
- TRBJ2-4 TRBV2 - CASTFAYKNIQYF TGTGCCAGCACCTTTGCCTACAAAAACATTCAGTACTTC
- TRBJ2-7 TRBV13 - CASSIAGRNYEQYF TGTGCCAGCAGCATTGCGGGACGGAACTACGAGCAGTACTTC
few TRBJ2-7 TRBV19 TRBD1 CASSNSGTGVYEQYF TGTGCCAGTAGTAACTCCGGGACAGGGGTGTACGAGCAGTACTTC
- TRBJ1-1 TRBV28 - CASRAGLSNTEAFF TGTGCCAGCAGGGCGGGACTCTCGAACACTGAAGCTTTCTTT
- TRBJ1-1 TRBV2 - CASSPSGGMNTEAFF TGTGCCAGCAGTCCGTCAGGAGGGATGAACACTGAAGCTTTCTTT
few TRBJ1-1 TRBV30 - CAWKGGSRQGNTEAFF TGTGCCTGGAAGGGGGGGTCGAGACAAGGGAACACTGAAGCTTTCTTT
- TRBJ2-1 TRBV30 TRBD2 CAWRPRLAGYYNEQFF TGTGCCTGGAGGCCTAGACTAGCGGGTTACTACAATGAGCAGTTCTTC
- TRBJ2-7 TRBV7-3 TRBD1 CASSLGTGGATEQYF TGTGCCAGCAGCCTAGGGACAGGGGGCGCAACCGAGCAGTACTTC
once TRBJ1-6 TRBV29-1 TRBD1 CSVPPWTGDIPYNSPLHF TGCAGCGTTCCCCCATGGACAGGGGACATTCCTTATAATTCACCCCTCCACTTT
- TRBJ2-7 TRBV6-5 TRBD2 CASSRTSGSPREQYF TGTGCCAGCAGCCGAACTAGCGGGAGTCCCCGGGAGCAGTACTTC
- TRBJ2-3 TRBV9 TRBD1 CASSLRTGDTDTQYF TGTGCCAGCAGCCTACGGACAGGGGACACAGATACGCAGTATTTT
- TRBJ2-5 TRBV11-1 TRBD2 CASSPDVLAGDETQYF TGTGCCAGCAGCCCAGACGTACTAGCGGGAGATGAGACCCAGTACTTC